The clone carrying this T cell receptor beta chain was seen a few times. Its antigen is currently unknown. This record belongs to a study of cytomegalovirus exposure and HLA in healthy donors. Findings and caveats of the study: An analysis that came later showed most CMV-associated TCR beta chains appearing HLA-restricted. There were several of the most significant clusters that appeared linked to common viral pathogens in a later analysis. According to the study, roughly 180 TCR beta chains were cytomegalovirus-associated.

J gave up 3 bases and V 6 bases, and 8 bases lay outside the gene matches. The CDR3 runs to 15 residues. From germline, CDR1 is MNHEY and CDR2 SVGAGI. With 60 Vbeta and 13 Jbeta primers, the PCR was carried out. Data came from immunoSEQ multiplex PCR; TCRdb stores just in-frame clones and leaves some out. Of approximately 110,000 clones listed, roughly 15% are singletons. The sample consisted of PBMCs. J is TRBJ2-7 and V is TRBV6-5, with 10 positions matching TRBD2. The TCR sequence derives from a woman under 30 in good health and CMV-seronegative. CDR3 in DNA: TGTGCCAGCAGAACTAGCGGGGAAGGGGGCTACGAGCAGTACTTC. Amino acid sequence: CASRTSGEGGYEQYF.